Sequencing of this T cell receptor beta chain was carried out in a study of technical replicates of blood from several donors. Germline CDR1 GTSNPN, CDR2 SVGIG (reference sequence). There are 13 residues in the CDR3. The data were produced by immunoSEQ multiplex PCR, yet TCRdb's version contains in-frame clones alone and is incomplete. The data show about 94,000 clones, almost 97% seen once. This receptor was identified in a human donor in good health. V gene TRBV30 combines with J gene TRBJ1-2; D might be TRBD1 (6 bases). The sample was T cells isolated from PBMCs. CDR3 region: CVSRGKTNYGYTF. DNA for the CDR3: TGTGTCTCAAGGGGGAAAACTAACTATGGCTACACCTTC.